This TCR beta chain derives from a study of blood T cells in healthy people across ages (dated by TCRdb to between 2015 and 2017). With respect to the entire study: In model experiments, roughly one uniquely barcoded TCR beta cDNA molecule per two T cells was captured by template switching. Using deep sequencing normalized with unique cDNA molecular identifiers, the study measured how TCR beta repertoire diversity changes with age. The donors were split into four age groups: young (average about 16 years), middle-aged (roughly 40), aged (more than 60) and long-lived (under 85). To avoid experimental bias, donors of different ages were spread randomly across the sequencing lanes. Two additional independent replicas of 1 million unique cDNA reads from the same blood draw were analyzed for two donors (one aged 18 to 29 and one aged 80 or older).

Beyond this particular receptor, the publication reports: As age increased, observed TCR beta diversity per million T cells dropped in a roughly linear way, and a significant reduction was already evident by age about 40. Conclusive comparison of naive and antigen-experienced compartments was prevented by the profiling of bulk unsorted PBMCs. The CMV infection status of donors was not known, potentially confounding age-related changes in expanded clonotypes. Compared with the aged group, the long-lived group had more naive CD4+ T cells, fewer expanded clones and increased TCR diversity, a pattern suggesting age selection. Observed TCR beta diversity correlated strongly with the percentage of naive T cells measured by flow cytometry. Estimates of total diversity from one million sequenced T cells were regarded as lower bounds and underestimates.

Note on this clonotype: The antigen it recognizes is unknown. No much larger clone exists at a distance of one base, and base qualities are not known.

The CDR3 runs 14 residues from the cysteine to the phenylalanine. The entry retains the CDR3 DNA only, 42 bases that are in frame from base 1. V is cut back by 5 bases and J by 6 bases, with 7 bases in the junction unmatched. The germline V gene sets CDR1 to SGHRS and CDR2 to YFSETQ. Systemically healthy Caucasian individuals from Russia, over 30 in total and aged about 6 to 90 years, were included as donors. Each donor gave around 9.9 milliliters of peripheral blood, collected into EDTA-treated Vacutainer tubes. Ficoll-Paque density-gradient centrifugation was used to isolate PBMCs, with at least 7 million per sample. Trizol reagent was used to extract total RNA from PBMCs, with at least 6 micrograms per sample. Naive CD45RAhigh/CD27high T cell percentages were measured by flow cytometry on a PBMC aliquot from every donor. Library prep was done by 5' RACE. Sequencing used an Illumina HiSeq 2500. A second PCR of about 6 to 11 cycles was performed with a sample-barcoded 5' primer and a J-beta primer mix. A unique molecular identifier was introduced onto each TCR beta cDNA molecule by a template-switch 5' adaptor carrying 12 random nucleotides. Each sample yielded at least 2.5 million CDR3-containing paired-end reads. The Mint cDNA synthesis kit, primed by a TRBC-specific oligonucleotide, was used to synthesize first-strand cDNA from all RNA. All cDNA was treated with uracil-DNA glycosylase and then went through a first 18-cycle PCR with the universal primers M1SS and BC2_uni_R. The study's own analysis went as follows. Normalization of each sample was performed by random selection of 1 million high-quality reads, each carrying a distinct molecular identifier. Reads sharing molecular identifiers were discarded rather than binned into consensus sequences. MiTCR, run with a Q25 quality threshold and the strictest error-elimination algorithm, handled CDR3 identification, clonotype clustering and error correction. A nonparametric unseen species model with Euler transformation was used to estimate a lower bound on total TCR beta diversity. The public reads were reanalyzed by TCRdb: fastp trimming at Q25, MiXCR alignment, in-frame beta chains only. Identical CDR3 proteins give one entry, which carries the most common genes and DNA. In this record, the V and J calls reflect TCRdb's handling and not the investigators' own analysis. Recorded for this sample are 1.5 million to 2 million distinct CDR3 sequences; about 30% of them occurred a single time. The ten largest clones capture 7.7% of the sample.

The material sequenced was blood. This clonotype was sampled from a woman in her thirties in good health. The rearrangement joined TRBV5-1 to TRBJ2-3; 9 bases in between match TRBD2. The CDR3 region reads CASSTSGPGDTQYF. The bases are TGCGCCAGCAGTACTAGCGGGCCCGGGGATACGCAGTATTTT. Reference TRBV5-1 and TRBJ2-3 proteins supply the regions before and after the CDR3; the full variable domain is: KAGVTQTPRYLIKTRGQQVTLSCSPISGHRSVSWYQQTPGQGLQFLFEYFSETQRNKGNFPGRFSGRQFSNSRSEMNVSTLELGDSALYLCASSTSGPGDTQYFGPGTRLTVL.